This T cell receptor (beta chain) is drawn from a study of human T cells and chemical hapten exposure. Study-wide points: Every donor had alopecia, and their immune response may therefore differ from healthy people's.

Time point in this sample: patch test 3, about 24 weeks after DPC sensitization. Treatment described: therapeutic diphenylcyclopropenone sensitization with weekly scalp DPC. The drawing of blood occurred before each patch test was applied. Germline V gene lookup returns CDR1 SQVTM and CDR2 ANQGSEA. V shed 8 bases and J shed 0 bases, with 8 bases lying between them. This CDR3 contains 13 residues. There are a few counts of this clonotype. What it binds is unknown. In the source study's methods: Sample TCR totals centred on a median of around 100,000, ranging about 20,000 to 750,000. TCRdb fed the RACE reads into MiXCR, producing one record per CDR3 protein. TCRdb, rather than the study authors, made the V and J calls. The table has more than 70,000 distinct CDR3 sequences, approximately 11% seen once.

This material consisted of whole blood, taken in connection with sensitization to the hapten diphenylcyclopropenone (DPC). The clonotype was recovered from a woman in her twenties or thirties with alopecia areata. Some clones in this sample may be carry-over from other donors' samples. This rearrangement joins TRBV29-1 to TRBJ2-6; D ambiguous. The CDR3 loop is CSSWTSGANVLTF. The CDR3 coding sequence is TGCAGCTCTTGGACCTCTGGGGCCAACGTCCTGACTTTC.